The clone carrying this T cell receptor (beta chain) was found many times. The antigen is unknown. RNA transcripts provided the source from which TCR beta CDR3 regions were amplified. During a first-round RT-PCR of the TCR CDR3, the HTBI primer set was used. TCRdb re-called the multiplex PCR reads with MiXCR, one entry per CDR3 protein. The data contain 600,000 or so distinct CDR3 sequences, approximately 14% of them singletons. For ophthalmopathy patients, the Clinical Activity Score was at least 3 and the NOSPECS grade at least 4; duration was under 3 months. Exclusions: uncontrolled infection, other autoimmune disease, pregnancy, lactation. This CDR3 spans 15 amino acids. V shed 1 base, J shed 8 bases, and the junction held 7 bases outside the gene matches. Germline assignment: CDR1 LNHDA and CDR2 SQIVND (reference sequence). The sample originates from a study of T cells in Graves' hyperthyroidism and ophthalmopathy.

Study-wide findings and caveats: In the analysis, a 13 V-J model separated ophthalmopathy from stable hyperthyroidism. Ophthalmopathy was model-predicted a median about 7.1 months pre-onset.

This TCR came from a woman between 18 and 30 years old with Graves' ophthalmopathy. The chain is built from TRBV19 and TRBJ2-1; 8 positions agree with TRBD1. Sequencing was performed on blood. Here the CDR3 DNA reads TGTGCCAGTAGTATAGCCGACAGGGGTACGGATGAGCAGTTCTTC. Its protein is CASSIADRGTDEQFF. The full variable domain, with the rest looked up from reference TRBV19 and TRBJ2-1, is DGGITQSPKYLFRKEGQNVTLSCEQNLNHDAMYWYRQDPGQGLRLIYYSQIVNDFQKGDIAEGYSVSREKKESFPLTVTSAQKNPTAFYLCASSIADRGTDEQFFGPGTRLTVL.